The 5 T cell receptor beta chains presented below share a single source sample, sequenced in a study of glioma-infiltrating T cells. Using RNA template, CDR3s of TCR alpha and beta were amplified with iRepertoire arm-PCR. TCRdb fed the multiplex PCR reads into MiXCR, producing one record per CDR3 protein. There are over 1,500 distinct CDR3 sequences in the sample; approximately 30% occur only once, and about 35% lies in the top ten. Sequenced material: glioma tissue, nonneoplastic brain tissue, or PBMCs (not recorded which). These receptors were taken from a human donor with low-grade glioma or glioblastoma, undergoing nonglioma brain surgery, or in good health (not recorded which).

The chain links TRBV5-1 to TRBJ1-5, with a weak D call TRBD1 (6 bases). V was cut by 3 bases and J by 5 bases, with 15 bases left in between. Germline loops: CDR1 SGHRS, CDR2 YFSETQ. The CDR3 consists of 15 residues. CDR3 sequence (DNA): TGCGCCAGCAGCTCACAGGGTCGATTTGATCAGCCCCAGCATTTT. Protein: CASSSQGRFDQPQHF.

By proportion, this clonotype is medium-sized. The V and J genes are TRBV7-2 and TRBJ2-5, with D unresolved. In germline, CDR1 is SGHTA, CDR2 FQGNSA. Trimming removed 3 bases from V and 4 bases from J, with 12 bases in between. The CDR3 length is 14 residues. CDR3 loop: CASSFLATGETQYF. The CDR3, as DNA: TGTGCCAGCAGCTTTTTGGCTACCGGAGAGACCCAGTACTTC.

This clonotype is categorized as medium-sized. V gene TRBV6-1 combines with J gene TRBJ1-1, with no clear D. V was clipped by 6 bases and J by 2 bases, with 19 bases between them. CDR1 and CDR2 (germline): MNHNS, SASEGT. The CDR3 totals 16 residues. This CDR3 reads CASRRTLTRTNTEAFF. CDR3 coding DNA: TGTGCCAGCAGGAGGACTCTCACTAGAACTAACACTGAAGCTTTCTTT.

Note on this clonotype: A read error may be the cause here, since a much bigger clone is one base away. V usage is TRBV6-2 or TRBV6-3 and J usage is TRBJ1-5; no clear D. This CDR3 comprises 11 residues. Germline lookup yields CDR1 MNHEY and CDR2 SVGEGT. The CDR3 spells CARSYNQPQHF. The CDR3 region has the DNA TGTGCCAGAAGTTACAATCAGCCCCAGCATTTT.

Regarding this clonotype: This may come from a read error, since a much larger clone is one base off. In nucleotides, the CDR3 is TGCGCCAGCGGCCAAGGGTCGAATAGCAATCAGCCCCAGCATTTT. This encodes CASGQGSNSNQPQHF. The chain has TRBV4-1 and TRBJ1-5; unclear D gene. This CDR3 has 15 amino acids. CDR1 is MGHRA, CDR2 YSYEKL, per germline.